This T cell receptor (beta chain) was obtained from a study of breast tumors, draining lymph nodes, adjacent tissues. Germline CDR1 reads SSHAT; CDR2 reads FNYEAQ (reference sequence). The CDR3 totals 14 residues. Each CDR3 protein is one row after TCRdb ran MiXCR on the multiplex PCR reads. The sample lists over 250,000 distinct CDR3 sequences, about 33% occurring once. The lymph nodes were axillary draining lymph nodes from breast cancer patients. Study-wide results and caveats: The data were judged consistent with most tumor T cells coming from lymph node and expanding in tumor. Tumors had less TCR diversity than lymph nodes, more than nontumor tissue. The lymph node origin of tumor T cells was framed as consistent with a hypothesis, not demonstrated. Luminal-like breast cancer showed significantly higher tumor–nontumor repertoire similarity than basal-like.

This clonotype was recorded many times. Antigen: not known. The junction departs from germline at one end; a sequencing error may be responsible. This sequence originates from a female donor with breast cancer. Some clones in this sample may be carry-over from other donors' samples. This rearrangement joins TRBV7-7 to TRBJ2-1; D ambiguous. Source material: axillary lymph node tissue. The CDR3 protein is CASSLTPAAHEQFF. The CDR3 DNA reads as TGTGCTAGCAGCTTAACACCCGCCGCTCATGAGCAGTTCTTC.